This T cell receptor (beta chain) was recovered during a study of T cells in narcolepsy. Trimming removed 7 bases at V and 3 bases at J, with 9 bases between. Per germline, CDR1 SGHTA and CDR2 FQGNSA. CDR3 length: 13 residues. This clone was observed a few times. Assay: immunoSEQ multiplex PCR; the TCRdb copy retains only in-frame clones and omits some. The sample holds over 15,000 clones; approximately 85% are singletons and the top ten take 30% to 45%. Source material: memory (CD45RA-) CD4+ T cells from blood. The genes are TRBV7-2 and TRBJ2-2; tentative D call: TRBD2 (5 bases). The sequence was collected from a human donor in good health. The chain's CDR3 is CASIRDYTGELFF. The CDR3 region has the DNA TGTGCCAGCATTCGGGATTACACCGGGGAGCTGTTTTTT.